A selection of T cell receptor beta chains follows, all from one sample in a study of regulatory T cells in long-lasting Graves disease. A single record per CDR3 protein comes from TCRdb applying MiXCR to the multiplex PCR reads. The sample gives about 620,000 distinct CDR3 sequences, about 16% of which show up once; roughly 18% is in the top ten. A further study also used this sample, focusing on T cells in Graves' hyperthyroidism and ophthalmopathy.

Here the sequenced sample was peripheral blood mononuclear cells (PBMCs), taken at new diagnosis, from a patient treated with antithyroid drugs. Receptors originate from a woman in her 30s with Graves disease. CDR3s leave out the opening cysteine and the closing phenylalanine or tryptophan.

V	J	CDR3
TRBV28	TRBJ1-2	ASSFPVGSANYGYT
TRBV28	TRBJ1-6	ASSPGGFYNSPLH
TRBV4-1	TRBJ2-1	ASRRMGQGYNEQF
TRBV6-5	TRBJ2-5	ASSYATNPQGVFQETQY
TRBV5-1	TRBJ1-6	ASSRDSSSPLH
TRBV7-2	TRBJ2-7	ASSLDASGSTYEQY
TRBV27	TRBJ1-2	ASSLSGSQGHYYGYT
TRBV12-3/TRBV12-4	TRBJ1-3	ASSLGGKGNTIY
TRBV28	TRBJ1-2	ASRGKLLD
TRBV24-1	TRBJ1-4	ATSSRIEKLF
TRBV14	TRBJ2-3	ASSPKALTDTQY
TRBV7-8	TRBJ2-7	ASSFRQGYEQY
TRBV18	TRBJ2-6	ASSGQGSSGANVLT
TRBV20-1	TRBJ2-1	SAPGGGRLYNEQF
TRBV12-3/TRBV12-4	TRBJ2-1	ASSLLQAGNEQF
TRBV7-2	TRBJ2-7	ASSFIDRPGGEQY
TRBV7-9	TRBJ2-1	ASSTLWEMNNEQF
TRBV28	TRBJ2-4	ASTSDVAKNIQY
TRBV20-1	TRBJ2-5	SATYHEREETQY
TRBV28	TRBJ1-5	ASRPTGGISYSNQPQH
TRBV7-2	TRBJ1-5	ASSLGPWDNQPQH
TRBV11-2	TRBJ2-7	ASSPTVISYEQY
TRBV29-1	NA	SVVIVSYEQY
TRBV6-1	TRBJ1-5	ASRTGANNQPQH
TRBV18	TRBJ1-1	ASSPYLAADTEAF
TRBV2	TRBJ1-2	ASGMDRGNYGYT
TRBV7-2	TRBJ2-7	ASSRTTGYEQY
TRBV27	TRBJ2-1	ASSYQGGRGGNEQF
TRBV20-1	TRBJ2-4	SARTIKNIQY
TRBV20-1	TRBJ1-1	SAPPTGNTEAF
TRBV20-1	TRBJ2-1	SAWTSGSNEQF
TRBV27	TRBJ1-6	ASSPSVVSYNSPLH
TRBV6-1	TRBJ1-5	ASSKTDRAIVGNQPQH
TRBV30	TRBJ2-6	AWSAPDSPSGANVLT
TRBV29-1	TRBJ1-2	SVEEGYGYT
TRBV20-1	TRBJ1-2	SAGGPPYGYT
TRBV20-1	TRBJ2-3	SARDAREGTDTQY
TRBV19	TRBJ2-3	ASSIGGLAKSTDTQY
TRBV20-1	TRBJ2-1	SARDPTAGRSYNEQF
TRBV15	TRBJ2-7	ATSSPQGYNYYEQY
TRBV30	TRBJ2-7	AWSVGGSHEQY
TRBV6-1	TRBJ2-3	ASSEALAYTDTQY
TRBV5-1	TRBJ1-2	ASSLVGDNYGYT